Only a few counts were recorded for the clone carrying this T cell receptor beta chain. The entry originates in a study of human T cells and chemical hapten exposure. Across the study: Upper inner arm skin measuring about 2 cm by about 2 cm received 2% DPC for sensitization.

Time point described: patch test 3, about 24 weeks after DPC sensitization. This sample's treatment: therapeutic diphenylcyclopropenone sensitization with weekly scalp DPC. Before extraction, the whole blood was not fractionated, and total RNA was taken from it. Deletions cut 4 bases from V and 3 bases from J, with 10 bases between. There are 14 residues in the CDR3. Looked up from germline, CDR1 is PRHDT and CDR2 is FYEKMQ (reference sequence). For the library, individual cDNA molecules each received unique molecular identifiers. TCRdb ran MiXCR on the RACE reads and lists one entry per CDR3 protein. The sample has 62,000 or so distinct CDR3 sequences, approximately 9.9% seen once.

The chain has TRBV13 and TRBJ2-1; perhaps TRBD2 as D (5 bases). Sequencing was performed on whole blood, taken in connection with sensitization to the hapten diphenylcyclopropenone (DPC). The origin of this receptor is a woman aged 25 to 45 with alopecia areata. Some clones in this sample may be carry-over from other donors' samples. CDR3 DNA: TGTGCCAGCAGCTCGGGAAGAGGCTACAATGAGCAGTTCTTC. Translating gives CASSSGRGYNEQFF.